This T cell receptor (beta chain) appears in the sequencing data of a study of T cells in Graves' hyperthyroidism and ophthalmopathy. The source material, RNA transcripts, was used to amplify TCR beta CDR3 regions. HTBI primers were used for first-round RT-PCR of the TCR CDR3. TCRdb called the multiplex PCR reads again in MiXCR, with one record for every CDR3 protein. The data show under 450,000 distinct CDR3 sequences, with 13% seen just once and about 20% held by the top ten. The CDR3 totals 13 residues. The germline V gene has CDR1 MNHNS and CDR2 SASEGT. V was pared by 6 bases and J by 4 bases, with 9 bases between. This clonotype was counted ten times or more.

Sequencing used blood. J is TRBJ2-2 and V is TRBV6-1; tentative D call: TRBD1 (5 bases). The TCR comes from a young man with Graves' hyperthyroidism that later progressed to Graves' ophthalmopathy. The CDR3 protein is CASRKTATGELFF. The CDR3 DNA follows: TGTGCCAGCAGAAAGACAGCCACCGGGGAGCTGTTTTTT.